The sequence of this T cell receptor (beta chain) was determined in a study of T cells in Graves' hyperthyroidism and ophthalmopathy. Ophthalmopathy patients showed a Clinical Activity Score of at least 3, NOSPECS grade of at least 4 and duration under 3 months. There were TCR beta CDR3 regions amplified from RNA transcripts. With the HTBI primer set, the TCR CDR3 went through a first round of RT-PCR. MiXCR was run by TCRdb on the multiplex PCR reads, yielding one entry per CDR3 protein. Altogether 500,000 to 750,000 distinct CDR3 sequences are present, about 14% being singletons, with the ten largest covering 7.1%. This clonotype was seen ten or more times. Trimming shortened V by 6 bases and J by 0 bases, and 6 bases separated the two germline ends. Germline-derived CDR1 and CDR2 are DFQATT and SNEGSKA (reference sequence). CDR3 length: 11 amino acids.

The sample consisted of blood. The receptor was isolated from a woman younger than 30 with Graves' ophthalmopathy. The chain uses TRBV20-1 and TRBJ2-7; D gene uncertain. The CDR3 coding sequence is TGCAGTGCCAAAAGCTCCTACGAGCAGTACTTC. It encodes CSAKSSYEQYF.